This T cell receptor (beta chain) emerged from a study of CD8+ T cells in alopecia areata. Study-wide findings and caveats: Possibly as an HLA-related effect, TCR sharing across patients appeared less clear than in mice.

This clone came up many times. No antigen is known for it. It was cDNA, reverse transcribed from extracted RNA, that served as the sequencing template. Profiling relied on immunoSEQ multiplex PCR, and the TCRdb table lists in-frame clones only, not all of them. The sample records fewer than 250,000 clones, around two fifths being singletons. Treatment described: oral pan-JAK inhibitor, 5-10 mg twice daily. Germline loops: CDR1 SGHTA, CDR2 FQGNSA. CDR3 length: 14 residues. Trimming at V came to 2 bases and at J to 5 bases, leaving 0 bases not matched to a gene. This clonotype was sampled from a human donor with alopecia areata. V gene TRBV7-2 combines with J gene TRBJ2-5; 12 bases map to TRBD2. This sample comprised CD4+ T cells sorted from blood, obtained around week 37, from a patient treated with tofacitinib. The CDR3 loop reads CASSLTSGRETQYF. CDR3 nucleotides: TGTGCCAGCAGCTTAACTAGCGGGAGGGAGACCCAGTACTTC.